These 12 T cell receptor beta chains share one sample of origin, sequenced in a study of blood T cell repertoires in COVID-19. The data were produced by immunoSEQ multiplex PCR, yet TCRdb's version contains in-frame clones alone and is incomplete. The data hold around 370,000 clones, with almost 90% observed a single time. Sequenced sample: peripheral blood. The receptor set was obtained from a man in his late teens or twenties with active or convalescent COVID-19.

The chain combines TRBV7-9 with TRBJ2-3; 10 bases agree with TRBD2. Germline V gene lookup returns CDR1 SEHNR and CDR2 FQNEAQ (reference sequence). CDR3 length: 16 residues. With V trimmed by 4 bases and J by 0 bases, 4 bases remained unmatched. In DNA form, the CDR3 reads TGTGCCAGCAGCTGGACTAGCGGAACTAGCACAGATACGCAGTATTTT. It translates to CASSWTSGTSTDTQYF. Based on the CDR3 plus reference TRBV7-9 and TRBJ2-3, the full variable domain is DTGVSQNPRHKITKRGQNVTFRCDPISEHNRLYWYRQTLGQGPEFLTYFQNEAQLEKSRLLSDRFSAERPKGSFSTLEIQRTEQGDSAMYLCASSWTSGTSTDTQYFGPGTRLTVL.

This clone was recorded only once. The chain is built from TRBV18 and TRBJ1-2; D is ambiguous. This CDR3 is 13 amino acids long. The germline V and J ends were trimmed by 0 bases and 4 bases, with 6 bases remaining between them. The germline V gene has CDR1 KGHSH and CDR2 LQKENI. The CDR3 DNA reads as TGTGCCAGCTCACCACCCCAATCCTATGGCTACACCTTC. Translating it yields CASSPPQSYGYTF.

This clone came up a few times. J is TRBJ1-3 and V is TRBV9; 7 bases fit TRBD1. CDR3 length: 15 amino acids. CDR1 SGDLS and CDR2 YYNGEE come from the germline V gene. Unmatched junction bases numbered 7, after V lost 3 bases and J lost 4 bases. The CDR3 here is CASSAPQGYGNTIYF. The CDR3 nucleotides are TGTGCCAGCAGCGCCCCACAGGGGTACGGAAACACCATATATTTT.

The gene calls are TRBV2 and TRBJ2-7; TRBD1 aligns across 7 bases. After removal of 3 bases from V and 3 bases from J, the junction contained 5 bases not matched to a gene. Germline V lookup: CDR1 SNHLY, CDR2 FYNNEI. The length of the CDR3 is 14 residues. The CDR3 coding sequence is TGTGCCAGCAGTGAGGTGCCAGGGGGCTACGAGCAGTACTTC. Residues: CASSEVPGGYEQYF.

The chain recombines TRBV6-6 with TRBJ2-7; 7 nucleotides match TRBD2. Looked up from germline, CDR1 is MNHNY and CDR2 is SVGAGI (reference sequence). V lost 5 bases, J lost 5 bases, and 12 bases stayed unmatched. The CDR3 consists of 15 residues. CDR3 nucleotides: TGTGCCAGCAGTGGGTCTGCGGGAGTTTCTCACGAGCAGTACTTC. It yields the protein CASSGSAGVSHEQYF.

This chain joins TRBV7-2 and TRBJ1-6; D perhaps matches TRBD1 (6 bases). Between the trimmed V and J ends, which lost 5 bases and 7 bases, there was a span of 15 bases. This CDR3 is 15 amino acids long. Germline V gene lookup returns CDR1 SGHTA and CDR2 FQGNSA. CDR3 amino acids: CASSPQGKGNSPLHF. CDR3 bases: TGTGCCAGCAGCCCGCAGGGGAAGGGAAATTCACCCCTCCACTTT.

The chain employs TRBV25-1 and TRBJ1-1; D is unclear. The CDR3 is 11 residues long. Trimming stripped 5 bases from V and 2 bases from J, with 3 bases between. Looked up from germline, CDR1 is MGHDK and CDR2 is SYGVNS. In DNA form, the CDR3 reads TGTGCCAGCAGTCGTAACACTGAAGCTTTCTTT. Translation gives CASSRNTEAFF.

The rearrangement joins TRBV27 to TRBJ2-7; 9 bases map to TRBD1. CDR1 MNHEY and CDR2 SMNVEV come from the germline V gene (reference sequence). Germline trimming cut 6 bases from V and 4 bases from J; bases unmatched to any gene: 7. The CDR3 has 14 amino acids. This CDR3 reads CASREDRGEYEQYF. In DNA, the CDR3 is TGTGCCAGCAGAGAGGACAGGGGTGAATACGAGCAGTACTTC.

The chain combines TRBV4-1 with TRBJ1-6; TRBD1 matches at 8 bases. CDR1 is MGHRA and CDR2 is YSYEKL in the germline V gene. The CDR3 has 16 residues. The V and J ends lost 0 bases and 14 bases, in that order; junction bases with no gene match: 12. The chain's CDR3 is CASSQEKGQEPGALHF. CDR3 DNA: TGCGCCAGCAGCCAAGAGAAGGGACAGGAACCGGGGGCCCTCCACTTT.

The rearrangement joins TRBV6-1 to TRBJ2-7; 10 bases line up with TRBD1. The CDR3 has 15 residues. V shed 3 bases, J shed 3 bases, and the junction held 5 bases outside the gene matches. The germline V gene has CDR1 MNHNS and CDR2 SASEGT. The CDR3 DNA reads TGTGCCAGCAGTGATTCCGGGACAGGGGTCTACGAGCAGTACTTC. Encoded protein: CASSDSGTGVYEQYF.

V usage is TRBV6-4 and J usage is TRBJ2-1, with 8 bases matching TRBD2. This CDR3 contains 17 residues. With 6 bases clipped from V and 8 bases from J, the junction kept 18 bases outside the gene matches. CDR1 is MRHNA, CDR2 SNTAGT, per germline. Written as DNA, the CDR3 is TGTGCCAGCAGAAGTGACTCCCGGGGGGGCTCTGTTGATGAGCAGTTCTTC. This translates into CASRSDSRGGSVDEQFF.

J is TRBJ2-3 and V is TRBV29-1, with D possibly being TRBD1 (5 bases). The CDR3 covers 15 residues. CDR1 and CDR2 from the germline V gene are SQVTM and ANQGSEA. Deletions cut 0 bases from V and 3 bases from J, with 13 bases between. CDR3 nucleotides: TGCAGCGTTGAAGAGGTTGGCAGGACAACAGATACGCAGTATTTT. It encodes CSVEEVGRTTDTQYF.